Shown below are 9 T cell receptor beta chains from a single sample sequenced in a study of beta chain features in type 1 diabetes listed by TCRdb under 2018. The method was the immunoSEQ multiplex PCR assay. All of the isolated RNA was reverse transcribed with the High Capacity cDNA Reverse Transcription Kit, so expressed TCRB transcripts were sequenced. This is the immuneACCESS table as TCRdb keeps it, with only in-frame sequences that have V and J called. A part of the clones is gone; compared with another copy, unresolved V genes explain less than half, and the rest is unexplained. The table for this sample lists 450,000 to 550,000 clones; roughly 31% of them were counted only once. Of the sample, 0.065% is held by the ten largest clones. The sample consisted of naive CD4+ T cells from blood. In light of the paper, this sample's cell subset or site label describes: true naive CD4+ T cells. These receptor sequences come from a man aged 18 to 30 in good health.

This clone was counted a few times. The gene calls are TRBV7-2 and TRBJ2-7, with D uncertain. The CDR3 extends over 14 amino acids. The germline CDR1 and CDR2 sequences are SGHTA and FQGNSA. V lost 1 base to trimming and J lost 7 bases, with 14 bases between them. CDR3 amino acids: CASSLDTSPREQYF. CDR3 nucleotides: TGTGCCAGCAGCTTAGATACTTCCCCAAGGGAGCAGTACTTC.

The chain is built from TRBV30 and TRBJ2-7; 8 nucleotides agree with TRBD1. Germline CDR1 reads GTSNPN; CDR2 reads SVGIG (reference sequence). This CDR3 spans 11 amino acids. V trimming: 1 base; J trimming: 9 bases; junction bases outside the gene matches: 2. CDR3 loop: CAWSEQGGQYF. DNA for the CDR3: TGTGCCTGGAGTGAACAGGGGGGGCAGTACTTC.

This clone came up a few times. V is TRBV2 and J is TRBJ2-1; TRBD1 matches 9 bases. CDR1 is SNHLY, CDR2 FYNNEI, per germline. There are 15 residues in the CDR3. With 6 bases clipped from V and 6 bases from J, the junction kept 9 bases outside the gene matches. In DNA, the CDR3 is TGTGCCAGCAGGGCAGACAGGGGGTCTTCCAATGAGCAGTTCTTC. Amino acid sequence: CASRADRGSSNEQFF.

The V and J genes are TRBV29-1 and TRBJ1-2, with D possibly matching TRBD1 (5 bases). Germline V lookup: CDR1 SQVTM, CDR2 ANQGSEA. Trimming shortened V by 4 bases and J by 6 bases, and 9 bases separated the two germline ends. The CDR3 runs to 11 residues. The CDR3 nucleotides are TGCAGCGTTGGGCAGGGAGATGGCTACACCTTC. Translated, it gives CSVGQGDGYTF.

In this sample, this clone turned up a few times. The chain recombines TRBV10-3 with TRBJ2-5, with a tentative D call TRBD2 (5 bases). CDR3 length equals 15 residues. The V end was cut by 2 bases, the J end by 5 bases, with 15 bases between. Germline V gives CDR1 ENHRY, CDR2 SYGVKD. This chain's CDR3 is CAISEHPGTSETQYF. The DNA of the CDR3 is TGTGCCATCAGTGAGCACCCGGGAACCTCGGAGACCCAGTACTTC.

V usage is TRBV20-1 and J usage is TRBJ1-1; D gene unclear. V lost 6 bases, J lost 4 bases, and 9 bases lay in between. The CDR3 consists of 11 residues. Germline values: CDR1 DFQATT, CDR2 SNEGSKA (reference sequence). The CDR3 sequence: CSAAGGTEAFF. Written as DNA, the CDR3 is TGCAGTGCCGCAGGCGGCACTGAAGCTTTCTTT.

In its sample, this clone was seen a few times. The CDR3 bases are TGCAGCGTCTGGTCAGGGCGAGAGAACACTGAAGCTTTCTTT. Protein product: CSVWSGRENTEAFF. The V and J genes are TRBV29-1 and TRBJ1-1, with D maybe TRBD1 (5 bases). Germline V gene lookup returns CDR1 SQVTM and CDR2 ANQGSEA. The CDR3 sequence is 14 residues long. The V and J ends lost 6 bases and 1 base respectively, with 15 bases between them.

The chain has TRBV10-3 and TRBJ2-7; 9 nucleotides align to TRBD2. The germline CDR1 and CDR2 sequences are ENHRY and SYGVKD. The J segment lost 3 bases and the V segment lost 2 bases, leaving 8 bases of the junction unmatched. The length of the CDR3 is 16 residues. The CDR3 spells CAISETGTSMGYEQYF. In nucleotides, the CDR3 is TGTGCCATCAGTGAGACCGGGACTAGCATGGGCTACGAGCAGTACTTC.

This clone has only a few counts. V gene TRBV5-6 combines with J gene TRBJ2-5; TRBD2 matches 13 bases. The CDR3 is 16 amino acids. Germline V gene sequence: CDR1 SGHDT, CDR2 YYEEEE. J lost 5 bases, V lost 3 bases, and 7 bases had no gene match. CDR3 coding DNA: TGTGCCAGCAGCTACGGACTAGCGGGAGTACGGGAGACCCAGTACTTC. It encodes CASSYGLAGVRETQYF.